The rows below give T cell receptor beta chains drawn from one sample of a study of regulatory T cells in long-lasting Graves disease. Each CDR3 protein is one row after TCRdb ran MiXCR on the multiplex PCR reads. Of roughly 520,000 distinct CDR3 sequences in the sample, 12% were seen once. This sample was shared with a second study, whose subject was T cells in Graves' hyperthyroidism and ophthalmopathy.

This specimen was peripheral blood mononuclear cells (PBMCs), taken at new diagnosis, from a patient treated with antithyroid drugs. The receptors originated from a woman younger than 45 with Graves disease. CDR3s include the opening cysteine and the closing phenylalanine or tryptophan.

TRBJ1-2,16,TRBV20-1,CSASLNGQGRYYGYTF
TRBJ2-7,12,TRBV11-2,CASSLGFYEQYF
TRBJ1-5,15,TRBV6-5,CASSYTGPRWQPQHF
TRBJ2-1,12,TRBV10-3,CAISETGHEQFF
TRBJ2-3,15,TRBV2,CASSEALRDPDTQYF
TRBJ2-5,14,TRBV18,CASSLDGRGETQYF
TRBJ1-5,14,TRBV6-9,CASSWGQVEQPQHF
TRBJ2-1,13,TRBV11-2,CASGGLAGNEQFF
TRBJ1-5,17,TRBV6-1,CASSRSGAFSPNQPQHF
TRBJ1-5,17,TRBV20-1,CSARVAGGLSVGQPQHF
TRBJ1-2,15,TRBV12-3/TRBV12-4,CASSLGTGGEYGYTF
TRBJ2-7,16,TRBV30,CAWNPAVADSSYEQYF
TRBJ2-1,12,TRBV7-9,CASSRDRDSSFF
TRBJ2-2,14,TRBV20-1,CSAWDRGNTGELFF
TRBJ1-2,14,TRBV20-1,CSAKGTGGFYGYTF
TRBJ2-6,17,TRBV28,CASRPGQGASGANVLTF
TRBJ2-2,16,TRBV18,CASSPAGTGETGELFF
TRBJ1-4,15,TRBV14,CASSPISGAGEKLFF
TRBJ2-3,14,TRBV7-9,CASSLFSGTDTQYF
TRBJ2-3,14,TRBV27,CASKVRGITDTQYF
TRBJ1-1,13,TRBV5-1,CASSGDPNTEAFF
TRBJ2-7,11,TRBV20-1,CSASHFYEQYF
TRBJ1-4,15,TRBV7-8,CASSGRVPANEKLFF
TRBJ2-3,17,TRBV9,CASSLPLAGVGTDTQYF
TRBJ1-1,13,TRBV14,CASSHEAYTEAFF
TRBJ2-1,19,TRBV4-3,CASSQDPFVAGGSYNEQFF
TRBJ1-6,14,TRBV6-5,CASSYSGDNSPLHF
TRBJ1-4,16,TRBV5-1,CASSLALASTNEKLFF
TRBJ2-1,12,TRBV30,CAWSLQYNEQFF
TRBJ1-5,15,TRBV19,CARRWPGRECQPQHF
TRBJ1-4,19,TRBV7-9,CASSLLGTGGDLTNEKLFF